This T cell receptor beta chain derives from a study of blood T cell repertoires in COVID-19. Looking at the study overall: Spain, Italy and the United States supplied samples that represented acute and convalescent COVID-19. The cDNA or gDNA used as material had been derived from T cells, B-cell-depleted T cells, or PBMCs.

Unmatched junction bases numbered 4, after V lost 2 bases and J lost 4 bases. From germline, CDR1 is LGHDT and CDR2 YNNKEL (reference sequence). This CDR3 region has 14 residues. In the authors' methods: By means of reference gene primer amplification, nucleated cell counts were estimated. Here immunoSEQ multiplex PCR was the method, and the copy in TCRdb shows in-frame clones only, minus some. D and trimming come from the DNA, and the V and J calls and clone size come from that table. In the table there are over 25,000 clones, approximately 82% of which are singletons. The sample taken for sequencing was peripheral blood. The source of this sequence is a human donor in a cohort sampled during active COVID-19. The chain combines TRBV3-1 (or the pseudogene TRBV3-2) with TRBJ1-2; 7 positions agree with TRBD1. The CDR3 sequence: CASSQQTGIYGYTF. Written as DNA, the CDR3 is TGTGCCAGCAGCCAACAGACAGGGATCTATGGCTACACCTTC.